The clone carrying this TCR beta chain has only one observation. Methods used by the authors: Scientists estimated how many nucleated cells there were by amplifying reference gene primers. Generated by immunoSEQ multiplex PCR, the TCRdb table keeps only in-frame clones and is missing some. V and J calls and clone size are those listed in that table; D and trimming were worked out from the DNA. The data hold about 90,000 clones, with 84% observed a single time. The record originates from a study of blood T cell repertoires in COVID-19. Across the whole study: Samples came from the United States, Italy and Spain, spanning acute and convalescent COVID-19. Sources were T cells, B-cell-depleted T cells, or PBMCs; the material itself was cDNA or gDNA.

Deletions cut 3 bases from V and 6 bases from J, with 14 bases between. CDR3 length equals 14 residues. Per the germline V gene, CDR1 is KGHSH and CDR2 is LQKENI. This receptor was taken from a man in his fifties or sixties with acute or convalescent COVID-19. The sequenced material came from peripheral blood. The chain recombines TRBV18 with TRBJ1-2, with a possible D match to TRBD1 (6 bases). The CDR3, as DNA: TGTGCCAGCTCACCGAGGGGGTTCGGTAATGGCTACACCTTC. As protein: CASSPRGFGNGYTF.